Each of the 15 T cell receptor beta chains below was sequenced from the same sample in a study of blood T cell repertoires in COVID-19. Produced via immunoSEQ multiplex PCR; TCRdb's table is partial and in-frame only. The table shows some 320,000 clones, with approximately 91% occurring only once. Specimen: PBMCs or T cells enriched from blood (not recorded which). These receptors all come from a woman aged 25 to 39 who had been exposed to COVID-19.

The J gene is TRBJ2-3, the V gene TRBV5-4; 7 positions agree with TRBD1. The CDR3 totals 16 residues. The junction had 11 bases not matched to a gene; V was cut back by 4 bases and J by 3 bases. Germline loops: CDR1 SGHNT, CDR2 YYREEE (reference sequence). The CDR3 region is CASSPRQGSKTDTQYF. CDR3 nucleotide sequence: TGTGCCAGCAGCCCTAGACAGGGTTCTAAAACAGATACGCAGTATTTT.

This chain connects TRBV2 to TRBJ1-1, with a possible D match to TRBD1 (6 bases). The CDR3 length is 15 residues. Germline CDR1 and CDR2: SNHLY and FYNNEI. Trimming took off 5 bases at V and 0 bases at J, with 13 bases between the two ends. CDR3 sequence reads: CASSWDTSMNTEAFF. The CDR3 region has the DNA TGTGCCAGCAGTTGGGACACTTCCATGAACACTGAAGCTTTCTTT.

The chain employs TRBV5-6 and TRBJ2-7, with D possibly TRBD2 on 5 matching bases. CDR3 length: 12 residues. Per germline, CDR1 SGHDT and CDR2 YYEEEE. Trimming cost V 1 base and J 3 bases, with 5 bases left between them. The DNA of the CDR3 is TGTGCCAGCAGCTTGCGGGGCTACGAGCAGTACTTC. It translates to CASSLRGYEQYF.

The chain carries TRBV7-9 and TRBJ1-2; TRBD1 might be the D (6 bases). Between the trimmed V and J ends, which lost 5 bases and 4 bases, there was a span of 20 bases. Germline V lookup: CDR1 SEHNR, CDR2 FQNEAQ (reference sequence). The CDR3 length is 16 residues. The CDR3 region is CASSRPGTSRFYGYTF. In DNA, the CDR3 is TGTGCCAGCAGCCGCCCCGGGACAAGCCGTTTCTATGGCTACACCTTC. Looking up the rest from reference TRBV7-9 and TRBJ1-2 gives the full variable domain: DTGVSQNPRHKITKRGQNVTFRCDPISEHNRLYWYRQTLGQGPEFLTYFQNEAQLEKSRLLSDRFSAERPKGSFSTLEIQRTEQGDSAMYLCASSRPGTSRFYGYTFGSGTRLTVV.

The chain combines TRBV9 with TRBJ2-3; tentatively, D is TRBD1 (5 bases). With 0 bases removed from V and 4 bases from J, the gap between germline ends came to 12 bases. The CDR3 totals 15 residues. Germline lookup yields CDR1 SGDLS and CDR2 YYNGEE. CDR3: CASSVEGPLPDTQYF. The CDR3 DNA reads TGTGCCAGCAGCGTAGAGGGGCCGCTCCCAGATACGCAGTATTTT.

This clone was recorded only once. The sample holds other DNA sequences that translate to the same CDR3. V usage is TRBV27 and J usage is TRBJ2-3, with D hard to call. Trimming removed 0 bases at V and 0 bases at J, with 4 bases between. Germline values: CDR1 MNHEY, CDR2 SMNVEV (reference sequence). CDR3 length: 14 amino acids. CDR3 residues: CASSLSGSTDTQYF. CDR3 nucleotides: TGTGCCAGCAGTTTATCGGGCAGCACAGATACGCAGTATTTT.

CDR3 sequence reads: CASSAGQLSGNTIYF. The CDR3 DNA reads as TGTGCCAGCAGCGCGGGACAGCTCTCTGGAAACACCATATATTTT. V is TRBV9 and J is TRBJ1-3, with 7 bases that match TRBD1. Trimming at V came to 3 bases and at J to 0 bases, leaving 3 bases not matched to a gene. The germline gives CDR1 SGDLS, CDR2 YYNGEE. The CDR3 covers 15 residues. Full variable domain (remainder filled in from reference TRBV9 and TRBJ1-3): DSGVTQTPKHLITATGQRVTLRCSPRSGDLSVYWYQQSLDQGLQFLIQYYNGEERAKGNILERFSAQQFPDLHSELNLSSLELGDSALYFCASSAGQLSGNTIYFGEGSWLTVV.

Regarding this clone: The same CDR3 also results from other DNA sequences found in this sample. The gene calls are TRBV13 and TRBJ1-1; D uncertain. CDR3 length: 13 amino acids. V lost 0 bases and J lost 5, with 7 bases in between. Per the germline V gene, CDR1 is PRHDT and CDR2 is FYEKMQ (reference sequence). The CDR3 reads CASSLGRVTEAFF. CDR3 sequence (DNA): TGTGCCAGCAGCTTAGGCCGGGTGACTGAAGCTTTCTTT.

This clone showed up just once. The V call is TRBV5-5, the J call TRBJ2-7; D is ambiguous. The CDR3 covers 11 residues. CDR1 and CDR2 from the germline V gene are SGHKS and YYEKEE (reference sequence). V was trimmed by 3 bases and J by 7 bases, leaving 8 bases between them. CDR3 DNA sequence: TGTGCCAGCAGCTCCTCTAGGGAGCAGTACTTC. This codes for CASSSSREQYF.

The gene calls are TRBV19 and TRBJ1-4, with 7 bases aligning to TRBD1. CDR1 is LNHDA, CDR2 SQIVND, per germline (reference sequence). Trimming took 9 bases from V and 2 from J; bases not matched to a gene: 3. The CDR3 sequence is 13 residues long. The CDR3 DNA reads as TGTGCCAGCACCAGGGGGACTAATGAAAAACTGTTTTTT. Its translation is CASTRGTNEKLFF.

This chain uses TRBV5-6 with TRBJ1-5; maybe TRBD1 (6 bases). The CDR3 spans 18 residues. Trimming stripped 3 bases from V and 2 bases from J, with 21 bases between. The germline gives CDR1 SGHDT, CDR2 YYEEEE. The CDR3 nucleotides are TGTGCCAGCAGCTCGACCCTACACAGGGAGGGTGGCAATCAGCCCCAGCATTTT. It codes for CASSSTLHREGGNQPQHF.

The gene calls are TRBV6-5 and TRBJ1-4; D call uncertain. The V end lost 2 bases, the J end lost 10 bases, and 14 bases lay between the germline ends. The CDR3 is made up of 14 amino acids. The germline V gene encodes CDR1 MNHEY and CDR2 SVGAGI. The CDR3 loop is CASSYGSGKGKLFF. The DNA of the CDR3 is TGTGCCAGCAGTTACGGGTCGGGGAAGGGAAAACTGTTTTTT.

V and J are TRBV6-5 and TRBJ1-6, with TRBD1 as a possible D gene (6 bases). CDR3 length equals 15 residues. CDR1 is MNHEY and CDR2 is SVGAGI in the germline V gene. V lost 7 bases, J lost 2 bases, and 12 bases lay in between. CDR3 in amino acids: CASTKGGPYNSPLHF. The CDR3 nucleotides are TGTGCCAGCACCAAAGGGGGACCCTATAATTCACCCCTCCACTTT.

This clone was found once. The V gene is TRBV7-6, the J gene TRBJ2-7, with D uncertain. Germline V CDR1 and CDR2: SGHVS, FNYEAQ. The V and J ends lost 2 bases and 0 bases respectively, with 8 bases between them. This CDR3 region has 14 residues. The CDR3 DNA is TGTGCCAGCAGCTTATTTGGCGGCTCCTACGAGCAGTACTTC. Translating it yields CASSLFGGSYEQYF.

The sample holds a few counts of this clone. The rearrangement links TRBV7-2 to TRBJ2-2, with 8 bases aligning to TRBD2. Germline trimming cut 7 bases from V and 5 bases from J; bases unmatched to any gene: 6. This CDR3 is 14 amino acids long. Germline V gene sequence: CDR1 SGHTA, CDR2 FQGNSA. CDR3 nucleotides: TGTGCCAGCAACTACGGGGGGGCGACCGGGGAGCTGTTTTTT. It translates to CASNYGGATGELFF.